One sample yielded the 25 T cell receptor beta chains listed below, sequenced in a study of tumor T cells in aggressive B-cell lymphoma. Some clones are missing from TCRdb's copy, which holds only in-frame ones; the method was immunoSEQ multiplex PCR. The top ten clones hold about 2.2% of a sample with approximately 12,000 clones, over 75% of them seen once. The sequenced sample consisted of tumor tissue. These receptors were obtained from an adult with diffuse large B cell lymphoma.

The chain links TRBV6-5 to TRBJ1-1; 7 bases align to TRBD1. The CDR3 is 15 residues long. V shed 4 bases and J 6 bases; nucleotides not matched to a gene: 11. Germline V gene sequence: CDR1 MNHEY, CDR2 SVGAGI. The CDR3 here is CASSSRQGEDPEAFF. DNA of the CDR3: TGTGCCAGCAGTTCACGACAGGGTGAGGACCCTGAAGCTTTCTTT.

J is TRBJ2-2 and V is TRBV10-1; D ambiguous. V was clipped by 8 bases and J by 6 bases, with 10 bases between them. Germline CDR1 reads WNHNN; CDR2 reads SYGVQD (reference sequence). The length of the CDR3 is 12 residues. This CDR3 reads CASGLVAGELFF. In DNA form, the CDR3 reads TGCGCCAGCGGTCTAGTTGCCGGGGAGCTGTTTTTT.

The chain combines TRBV4-2 with TRBJ2-5; 7 bases are a match to TRBD2. V was pared by 3 bases and J by 7 bases, with 14 bases of the junction left unmatched. Germline V CDR1 and CDR2: LGHNA, YNFKEQ. The CDR3 runs 16 residues. The chain's CDR3 is CASSHGTIGLLGTQYF. DNA of the CDR3: TGTGCCAGCAGCCACGGGACTATCGGGCTCCTCGGGACCCAGTACTTC.

The rearrangement links TRBV7-2 to TRBJ2-7; 10 nucleotides line up with TRBD2. Germline lookup yields CDR1 SGHTA and CDR2 FQGNSA. This CDR3 contains 17 residues. The ends lost 3 bases at V and 3 bases at J; junction bases unmatched: 11. This CDR3 reads CASSFSTLAGEFYEQYF. DNA of the CDR3: TGTGCCAGCAGCTTCTCTACCCTAGCGGGAGAATTCTACGAGCAGTACTTC.

The rearrangement uses TRBV18 and TRBJ2-6; 7 nucleotides line up with TRBD1. V shed 4 bases, J shed 4 bases, and the junction held 7 bases outside the gene matches. This CDR3 comprises 16 residues. Germline CDR1 KGHSH, CDR2 LQKENI. The CDR3 nucleotides are TGTGCCAGCTCACAGCCAGGGGGATCCGGGGCCAACGTCCTGACTTTC. It codes for CASSQPGGSGANVLTF.

The chain links TRBV29-1 to TRBJ2-7; D not resolved. CDR3 length equals 11 residues. Germline values: CDR1 SQVTM, CDR2 ANQGSEA. With 6 bases removed from V and 2 bases from J, the gap between germline ends came to 8 bases. In DNA, the CDR3 is TGCAGCGTCGGTGGAGCCTACGAGCAGTACTTC. Encoded protein: CSVGGAYEQYF.

The CDR3 DNA reads TGCGCCAGCAGCTCGGGAGGCTCGAACACCGGGGAGCTGTTTTTT. Amino acids: CASSSGGSNTGELFF. V and J are TRBV5-1 and TRBJ2-2, with 7 bases that match TRBD2. Unmatched junction bases numbered 2, after V lost 3 bases and J lost 0 bases. The CDR3 contains 15 residues. Germline assignment: CDR1 SGHRS and CDR2 YFSETQ.

This clone showed up just a few times. This chain uses TRBV18 with TRBJ1-4, with D perhaps matching TRBD1 (5 bases). CDR3 length: 15 amino acids. Trimming cost V 0 bases and J 8 bases, with 13 bases left between them. Germline V CDR1 and CDR2: KGHSH, LQKENI. The CDR3 nucleotides read TGTGCCAGCTCACCACCCGAGGGGAGGGGAGAAAAACTGTTTTTT. It specifies CASSPPEGRGEKLFF.

The chain is built from TRBV12-5 and TRBJ2-7; possibly TRBD2 for D (6 bases). Germline V CDR1 and CDR2: LGHNT, FRNRAP. Trimming took off 0 bases at V and 1 base at J, with 13 bases between the two ends. CDR3 length: 16 residues. The CDR3 bases are TGTGCTAGTGGTTTGGTAGGACCGGGGGAGTCCTACGAGCAGTACTTC. Protein: CASGLVGPGESYEQYF.

The chain is built from TRBV30 and TRBJ2-2; D may be TRBD1 (6 bases). CDR1 and CDR2 (germline): GTSNPN, SVGIG (reference sequence). The length of the CDR3 is 13 residues. V shed 5 bases and J shed 4 bases, with 11 bases lying between them. The CDR3 loop is CAWAQGRTGELFF. Here the CDR3 DNA reads TGTGCCTGGGCACAGGGACGCACCGGGGAGCTGTTTTTT.

The chain carries TRBV19 and TRBJ2-7; TRBD1 aligns across 9 bases. The CDR3 consists of 12 residues. J lost 4 bases, V lost 9 bases, and 4 bases had no gene match. In germline, CDR1 is LNHDA, CDR2 SQIVND (reference sequence). The CDR3 here is CASGQGRYEQYF. As DNA, the CDR3 is TGTGCCAGCGGACAGGGGAGGTACGAGCAGTACTTC. Full variable domain (rest looked up from reference TRBV19 and TRBJ2-7): DGGITQSPKYLFRKEGQNVTLSCEQNLNHDAMYWYRQDPGQGLRLIYYSQIVNDFQKGDIAEGYSVSREKKESFPLTVTSAQKNPTAFYLCASGQGRYEQYFGPGTRLTVT.

The chain combines TRBV6-1 with TRBJ2-5, with 13 bases fitting TRBD2. Germline loops: CDR1 MNHNS, CDR2 SASEGT. With V trimmed by 6 bases and J by 2 bases, 3 bases remained unmatched. The CDR3 is 15 amino acids. The CDR3 DNA is TGTGCCAGCAGCACGGGACTAGCGGGACAAGAGACCCAGTACTTC. The encoded protein is CASSTGLAGQETQYF.

The V call is TRBV15, the J call TRBJ2-3, with 14 bases fitting TRBD2. V shed 1 base and J 2 bases; nucleotides not matched to a gene: 2. Germline V CDR1 and CDR2: LNHNV, YYDKDF (reference sequence). This CDR3 has 17 residues. The CDR3 bases are TGTGCCACCAGCAGAGTGGGACTAGCGGGAGTCACAGATACGCAGTATTTT. Amino acids: CATSRVGLAGVTDTQYF.

The chain carries TRBV6-1 and TRBJ2-1; D is unresolved. Germline V gene sequence: CDR1 MNHNS, CDR2 SASEGT. V lost 8 bases and J lost 3, with 11 bases in between. The CDR3 is made up of 13 amino acids. DNA for the CDR3: TGTGCCAGCCGTCCAACTTACTACAATGAGCAGTTCTTC. Protein product: CASRPTYYNEQFF.

This clone was detected only a few times. The J gene is TRBJ2-1, the V gene TRBV10-1; the D gene is possibly TRBD2 (6 bases). The V gene lost 8 bases and the J gene lost 7 bases, with 15 bases spanning the gap. The CDR3 spans 13 residues. CDR1 is WNHNN, CDR2 SYGVQD, per germline (reference sequence). The CDR3 sequence: CASSDSGGNEQFF. CDR3 DNA: TGCGCCAGCTCGGATAGCGGAGGAAATGAGCAGTTCTTC.

V gene TRBV18 combines with J gene TRBJ2-3; TRBD2 matches 9 bases. From germline, CDR1 is KGHSH and CDR2 LQKENI. V dropped 6 bases and J dropped 5; count of bases not matched to a gene: 6. The CDR3 is 14 residues long. The CDR3 sequence: CASSGGRAGDTQYF. CDR3 in DNA: TGTGCCAGCTCTGGCGGGAGGGCCGGAGATACGCAGTATTTT.

The chain has TRBV18 and TRBJ1-4, with D perhaps matching TRBD1 (5 bases). The CDR3 totals 14 residues. CDR1 KGHSH and CDR2 LQKENI come from the germline V gene. The V end lost 3 bases, the J end lost 5 bases, and 10 bases lay between the germline ends. The CDR3 sequence: CASSPKDTNEKLFF. The CDR3 DNA is TGTGCCAGCTCACCTAAGGACACAAATGAAAAACTGTTTTTT. Full variable domain (missing parts from reference TRBV18 and TRBJ1-4): NAGVMQNPRHLVRRRGQEARLRCSPMKGHSHVYWYRQLPEEGLKFMVYLQKENIIDESGMPKERFSAEFPKEGPSILRIQQVVRGDSAAYFCASSPKDTNEKLFFGSGTQLSVL.

J is TRBJ1-2 and V is TRBV7-9; 7 bases are a match to TRBD1. CDR1 and CDR2 (germline): SEHNR, FQNEAQ (reference sequence). With 5 bases clipped from V and 8 bases from J, the junction kept 11 bases outside the gene matches. The CDR3 is made up of 14 amino acids. CDR3: CASSREGAAQGYTF. CDR3 coding DNA: TGTGCCAGCAGCAGAGAGGGGGCCGCCCAAGGCTACACCTTC.

The J gene is TRBJ2-1, the V gene TRBV28; TRBD1 matches at 8 bases. After removal of 3 bases from V and 6 bases from J, the junction contained 4 bases not matched to a gene. The CDR3 contains 14 residues. Per germline, CDR1 MDHEN and CDR2 SYDVKM. The DNA for the CDR3 is TGTGCCAGCAGTTTCGGACAGGGACGCAATGAGCAGTTCTTC. Its translation: CASSFGQGRNEQFF.

The chain recombines TRBV28 with TRBJ1-2, with a tentative D call TRBD1 (6 bases). Germline CDR1 and CDR2: MDHEN and SYDVKM. CDR3 size: 13 residues. V was clipped by 5 bases and J by 4 bases, with 11 bases between them. The CDR3: CASSTGIVYGYTF. As DNA, the CDR3 is TGTGCCAGCAGTACAGGGATAGTCTATGGCTACACCTTC.

The chain has TRBV7-2 and TRBJ2-3, with 9 bases fitting TRBD2. V shed 5 bases and J 1 base; nucleotides not matched to a gene: 7. The CDR3 covers 16 residues. Germline CDR1 reads SGHTA; CDR2 reads FQGNSA. In nucleotides, the CDR3 is TGTGCCAGCAGCCCAAGTTCTAGCGGGGGCACAGATACGCAGTATTTT. Amino acid sequence: CASSPSSSGGTDTQYF.

CDR3 nucleotides: TGTGCCAGCAGTTTTGGGGGGGGCAGGAACACTGAAGCTTTCTTT. This codes for CASSFGGGRNTEAFF. The rearrangement links TRBV27 to TRBJ1-1; a possible D gene is TRBD1 (6 bases). This CDR3 comprises 15 residues. Trimming shortened V by 3 bases and J by 1 base, and 12 bases separated the two germline ends. Germline CDR1 is MNHEY and CDR2 is SMNVEV (reference sequence).

J is TRBJ2-5 and V is TRBV18; 9 bases map to TRBD1. The CDR3 extends over 16 amino acids. The germline CDR1 and CDR2 sequences are KGHSH and LQKENI. After removal of 6 bases from V and 2 bases from J, the junction contained 10 bases not matched to a gene. The CDR3 loop reads CASSRSGTGIQETQYF. CDR3 in DNA: TGTGCCAGCTCGCGCAGCGGGACAGGGATACAAGAGACCCAGTACTTC. The entire variable domain, with the rest obtained from reference TRBV18 and TRBJ2-5, is as follows: NAGVMQNPRHLVRRRGQEARLRCSPMKGHSHVYWYRQLPEEGLKFMVYLQKENIIDESGMPKERFSAEFPKEGPSILRIQQVVRGDSAAYFCASSRSGTGIQETQYFGPGTRLLVL.

The V call is TRBV6-5, the J call TRBJ1-1; the D gene is possibly TRBD1 (5 bases). The germline V gene encodes CDR1 MNHEY and CDR2 SVGAGI. V lost 0 bases, J lost 11 bases, and 22 bases lay in between. The CDR3 is made up of 16 amino acids. The CDR3 DNA is TGTGCCAGCAGTTACTCGACCGACAGTCTGGGGAATAGCGCTTTCTTT. Protein sequence: CASSYSTDSLGNSAFF.

This chain links TRBV5-4 with TRBJ2-7; 10 bases align to TRBD1. The J segment lost 4 bases and the V segment lost 0 bases, leaving 13 bases of the junction unmatched. Germline V gene sequence: CDR1 SGHNT, CDR2 YYREEE (reference sequence). CDR3 length equals 18 residues. In DNA, the CDR3 is TGTGCCAGCAGCTTGGGGGGCCCCCGGACAGGGGGTATGTACGAGCAGTACTTC. This encodes CASSLGGPRTGGMYEQYF.